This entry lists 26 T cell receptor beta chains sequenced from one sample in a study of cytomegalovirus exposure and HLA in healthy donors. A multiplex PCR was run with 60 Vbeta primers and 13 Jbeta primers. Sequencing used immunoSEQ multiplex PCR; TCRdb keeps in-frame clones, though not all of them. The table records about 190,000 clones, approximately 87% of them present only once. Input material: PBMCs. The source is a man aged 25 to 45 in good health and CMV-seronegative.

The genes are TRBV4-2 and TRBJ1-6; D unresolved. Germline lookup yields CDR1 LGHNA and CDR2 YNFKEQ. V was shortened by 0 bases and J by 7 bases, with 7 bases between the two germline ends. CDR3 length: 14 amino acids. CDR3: CASSQEVLNSPLHF. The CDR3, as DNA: TGTGCCAGCAGCCAAGAGGTTCTAAATTCACCCCTCCACTTT.

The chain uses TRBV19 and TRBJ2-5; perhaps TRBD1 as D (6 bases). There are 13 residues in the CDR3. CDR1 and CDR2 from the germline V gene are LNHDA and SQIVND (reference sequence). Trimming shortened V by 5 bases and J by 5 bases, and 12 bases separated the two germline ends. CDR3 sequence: CASSSQGEETQYF. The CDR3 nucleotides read TGTGCCAGTAGTTCACAGGGTGAGGAGACCCAGTACTTC. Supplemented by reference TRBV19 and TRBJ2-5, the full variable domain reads DGGITQSPKYLFRKEGQNVTLSCEQNLNHDAMYWYRQDPGQGLRLIYYSQIVNDFQKGDIAEGYSVSREKKESFPLTVTSAQKNPTAFYLCASSSQGEETQYFGPGTRLLVL.

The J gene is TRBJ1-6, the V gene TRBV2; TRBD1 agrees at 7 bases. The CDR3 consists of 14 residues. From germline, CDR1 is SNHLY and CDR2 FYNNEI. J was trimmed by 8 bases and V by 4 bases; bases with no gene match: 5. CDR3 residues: CASSAEGADSPLHF. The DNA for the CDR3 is TGTGCCAGCAGTGCAGAGGGGGCGGATTCACCCCTCCACTTT.

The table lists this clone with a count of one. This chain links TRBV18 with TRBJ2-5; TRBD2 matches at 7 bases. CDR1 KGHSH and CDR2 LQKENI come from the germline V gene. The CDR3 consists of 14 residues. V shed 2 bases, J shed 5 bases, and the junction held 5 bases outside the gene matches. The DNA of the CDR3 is TGTGCCAGCTCACCAGGGGAGGGGAGGGAGACCCAGTACTTC. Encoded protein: CASSPGEGRETQYF.

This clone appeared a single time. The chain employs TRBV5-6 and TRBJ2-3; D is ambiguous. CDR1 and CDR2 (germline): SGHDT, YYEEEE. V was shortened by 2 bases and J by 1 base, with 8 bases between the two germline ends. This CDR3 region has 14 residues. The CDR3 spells CASSFLARTDTQYF. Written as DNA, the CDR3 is TGTGCCAGCAGCTTTTTAGCTCGCACAGATACGCAGTATTTT.

The CDR3 nucleotides read TGCGCCAGCAGCTTGGCCGGGACACCTAGGATTAATGAGCAGTTCTTC. It is translated as CASSLAGTPRINEQFF. This chain uses TRBV5-1 with TRBJ2-1; possible D gene TRBD1, 6 bases. The CDR3 runs to 16 residues. The germline V and J ends were trimmed by 0 bases and 7 bases, with 17 bases remaining between them. CDR1 is SGHRS and CDR2 is YFSETQ in the germline V gene.

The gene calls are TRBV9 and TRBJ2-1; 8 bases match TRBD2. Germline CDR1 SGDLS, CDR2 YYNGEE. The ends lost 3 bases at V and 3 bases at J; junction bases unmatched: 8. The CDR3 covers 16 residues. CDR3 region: CASSAPLAGVYNEQFF. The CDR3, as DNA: TGTGCCAGCAGCGCCCCTCTAGCGGGTGTCTACAATGAGCAGTTCTTC.

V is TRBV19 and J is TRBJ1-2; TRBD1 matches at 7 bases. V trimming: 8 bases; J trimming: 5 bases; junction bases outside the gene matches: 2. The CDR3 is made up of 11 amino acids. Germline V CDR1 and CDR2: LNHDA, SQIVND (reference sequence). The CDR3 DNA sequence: TGTGCCAGTTGGACAGGATATGGCTACACCTTC. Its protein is CASWTGYGYTF.

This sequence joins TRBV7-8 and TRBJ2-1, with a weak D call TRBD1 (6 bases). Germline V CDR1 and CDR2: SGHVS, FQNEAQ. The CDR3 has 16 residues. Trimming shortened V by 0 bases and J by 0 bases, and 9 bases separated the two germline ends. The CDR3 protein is CASSLAPTGSYNEQFF. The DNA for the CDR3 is TGTGCCAGCAGCTTAGCGCCGACAGGCTCCTACAATGAGCAGTTCTTC.

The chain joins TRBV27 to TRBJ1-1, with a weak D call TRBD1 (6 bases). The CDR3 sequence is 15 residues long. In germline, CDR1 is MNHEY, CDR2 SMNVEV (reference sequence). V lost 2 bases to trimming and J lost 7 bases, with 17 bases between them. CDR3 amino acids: CASSLEGGRADEAFF. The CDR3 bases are TGTGCCAGCAGTTTAGAGGGGGGGCGGGCAGATGAAGCTTTCTTT.

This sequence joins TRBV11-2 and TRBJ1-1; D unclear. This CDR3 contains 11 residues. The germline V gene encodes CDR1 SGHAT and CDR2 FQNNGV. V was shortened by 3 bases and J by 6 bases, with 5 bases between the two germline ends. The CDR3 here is CASSFSAEAFF. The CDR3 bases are TGTGCCAGCAGCTTCTCGGCTGAAGCTTTCTTT. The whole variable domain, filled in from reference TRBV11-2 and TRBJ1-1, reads EAGVAQSPRYKIIEKRQSVAFWCNPISGHATLYWYQQILGQGPKLLIQFQNNGVVDDSQLPKDRFSAERLKGVDSTLKIQPAKLEDSAVYLCASSFSAEAFFGQGTRLTVV.

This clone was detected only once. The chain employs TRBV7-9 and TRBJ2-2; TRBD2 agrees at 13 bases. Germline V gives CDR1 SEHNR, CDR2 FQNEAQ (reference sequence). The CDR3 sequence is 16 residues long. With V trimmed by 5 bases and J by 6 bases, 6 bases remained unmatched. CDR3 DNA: TGTGCCAGCAGCACCGGGGGACTAGCGGGATCCGGGGAGCTGTTTTTT. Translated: CASSTGGLAGSGELFF.

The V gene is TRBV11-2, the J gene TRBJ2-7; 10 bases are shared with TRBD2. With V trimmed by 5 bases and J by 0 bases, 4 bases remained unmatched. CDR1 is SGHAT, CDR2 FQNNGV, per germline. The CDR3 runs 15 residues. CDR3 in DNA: TGTGCCAGCAGCCTTTCTAGCGGGAGCTCCTACGAGCAGTACTTC. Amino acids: CASSLSSGSSYEQYF.

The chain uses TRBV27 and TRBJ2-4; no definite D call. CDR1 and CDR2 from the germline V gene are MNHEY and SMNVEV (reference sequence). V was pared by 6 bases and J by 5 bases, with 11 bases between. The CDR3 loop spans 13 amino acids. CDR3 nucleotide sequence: TGTGCCAGCAGAACACAAACCCAAAACATTCAGTACTTC. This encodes CASRTQTQNIQYF.

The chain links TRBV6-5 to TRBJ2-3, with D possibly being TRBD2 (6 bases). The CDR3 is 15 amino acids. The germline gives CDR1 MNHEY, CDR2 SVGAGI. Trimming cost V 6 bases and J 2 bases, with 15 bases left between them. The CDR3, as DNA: TGTGCCAGCAGATTGGCGGGGCGGACCACAGATACGCAGTATTTT. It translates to CASRLAGRTTDTQYF.

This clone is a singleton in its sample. The CDR3 here is CASSQDQGSRLSGELFF. CDR3 coding DNA: TGTGCCAGCAGCCAAGATCAGGGGTCTAGGTTAAGCGGGGAGCTGTTTTTT. J is TRBJ2-2 and V is TRBV4-2; a possible D gene is TRBD1 (6 bases). Germline V lookup: CDR1 LGHNA, CDR2 YNFKEQ. This CDR3 has 17 amino acids. With 0 bases removed from V and 7 bases from J, the gap between germline ends came to 18 bases.

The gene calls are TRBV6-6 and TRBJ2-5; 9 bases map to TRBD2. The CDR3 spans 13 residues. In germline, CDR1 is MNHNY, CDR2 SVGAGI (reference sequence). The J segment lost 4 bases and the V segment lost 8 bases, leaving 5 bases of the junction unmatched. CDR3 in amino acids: CASLTGLAETQYF. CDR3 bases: TGTGCCAGCCTCACGGGACTAGCAGAGACCCAGTACTTC.

The CDR3: CAISETGQPQHF. CDR3 bases: TGTGCCATCAGTGAGACCGGGCAGCCCCAGCATTTT. The chain couples TRBV10-3 to TRBJ1-5, with unresolved D. V gave up 2 bases and J gave up 7 bases, with 6 bases separating them. CDR1 is ENHRY and CDR2 is SYGVKD in the germline V gene. The CDR3 contains 12 residues.

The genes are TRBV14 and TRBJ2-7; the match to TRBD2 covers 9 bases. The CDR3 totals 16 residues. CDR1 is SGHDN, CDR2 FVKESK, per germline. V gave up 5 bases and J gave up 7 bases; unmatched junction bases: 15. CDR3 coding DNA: TGTGCCAGCAGCAAAGGGGGTAGCGGGAGAACCCTGGAGCAGTACTTC. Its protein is CASSKGGSGRTLEQYF.

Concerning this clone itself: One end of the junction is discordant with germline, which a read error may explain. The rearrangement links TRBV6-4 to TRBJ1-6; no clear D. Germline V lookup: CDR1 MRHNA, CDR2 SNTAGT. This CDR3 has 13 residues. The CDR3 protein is CASSDSSNSPLHF. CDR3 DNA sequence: TGTGCCAGCAGTGACTCCTCTAATTCACCCCTCCACTTT.

CDR3 sequence reads: CASSLTGISGNTIYF. For the CDR3, the DNA is TGTGCCAGCAGTCTGACAGGCATCTCTGGAAACACCATATATTTT. The V gene is TRBV28, the J gene TRBJ1-3; possible D gene TRBD1, 6 bases. Per the germline V gene, CDR1 is MDHEN and CDR2 is SYDVKM. This CDR3 is built from 15 residues. Trimming removed 5 bases from V and 0 bases from J, with 11 bases in between.

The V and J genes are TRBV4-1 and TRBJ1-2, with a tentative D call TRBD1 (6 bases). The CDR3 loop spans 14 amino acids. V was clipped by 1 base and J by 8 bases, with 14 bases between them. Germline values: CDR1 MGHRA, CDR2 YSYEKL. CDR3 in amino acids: CASSQVYRVDGYTF. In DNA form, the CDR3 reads TGCGCCAGCAGCCAAGTGTACAGGGTGGACGGCTACACCTTC.

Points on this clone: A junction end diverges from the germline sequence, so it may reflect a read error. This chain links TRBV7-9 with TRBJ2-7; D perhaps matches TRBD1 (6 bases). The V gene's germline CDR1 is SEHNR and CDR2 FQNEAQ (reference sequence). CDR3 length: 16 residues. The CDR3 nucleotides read TGTTCCAGCAGCTTAGAGGTGCTACAGGGCGACGACGAGCAGTACTTC. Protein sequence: CSSSLEVLQGDDEQYF.

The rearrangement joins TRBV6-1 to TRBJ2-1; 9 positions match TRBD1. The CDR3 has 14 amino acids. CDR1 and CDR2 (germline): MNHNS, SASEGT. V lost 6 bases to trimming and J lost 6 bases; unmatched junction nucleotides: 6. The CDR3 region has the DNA TGTGCCAGCAGGGGGACAGGGAGGGGCAATGAGCAGTTCTTC. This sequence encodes CASRGTGRGNEQFF.

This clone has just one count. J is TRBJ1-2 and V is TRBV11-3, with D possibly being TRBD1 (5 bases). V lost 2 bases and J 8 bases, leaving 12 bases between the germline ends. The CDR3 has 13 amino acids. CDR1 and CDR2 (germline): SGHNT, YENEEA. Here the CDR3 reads CASSLPSGDGYTF. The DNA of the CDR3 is TGTGCCAGCAGCTTACCCAGCGGGGACGGCTACACCTTC. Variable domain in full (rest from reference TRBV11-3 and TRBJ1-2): EAGVVQSPRYKIIEKKQPVAFWCNPISGHNTLYWYLQNLGQGPELLIRYENEEAVDDSQLPKDRFSAERLKGVDSTLKIQPAELGDSAVYLCASSLPSGDGYTFGSGTRLTVV.

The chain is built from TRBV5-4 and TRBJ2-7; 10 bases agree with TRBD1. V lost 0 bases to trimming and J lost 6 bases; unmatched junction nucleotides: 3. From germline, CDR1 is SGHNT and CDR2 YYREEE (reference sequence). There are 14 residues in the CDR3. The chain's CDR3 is CASSLGDRGAEQYF. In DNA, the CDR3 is TGTGCCAGCAGCTTGGGGGACAGGGGCGCCGAGCAGTACTTC. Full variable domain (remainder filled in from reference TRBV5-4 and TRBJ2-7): ETGVTQSPTHLIKTRGQQVTLRCSSQSGHNTVSWYQQALGQGPQFIFQYYREEENGRGNFPPRFSGLQFPNYSSELNVNALELDDSALYLCASSLGDRGAEQYFGPGTRLTVT.